One sample yielded the 27 T cell receptor beta chains listed below, sequenced in a study of blood T cell repertoires in COVID-19. The table came from immunoSEQ multiplex PCR; TCRdb's copy has only in-frame clones and leaves some out. The repertoire has about 440,000 clones, around nine tenths of them found once; the top ten carry almost 2%. The sample taken for sequencing was PBMCs or T cells enriched from blood (not recorded which). The source is a woman aged 18-35 years with acute COVID-19.

This chain joins TRBV7-9 and TRBJ1-4; D uncertain. The ends were cut back, 5 bases at V and 8 bases at J, with 9 bases in the middle. CDR3 size: 12 residues. Germline-derived CDR1 and CDR2 are SEHNR and FQNEAQ (reference sequence). DNA of the CDR3: TGTGCCAGCAGCCCGAGGCCGGAAAAACTGTTTTTT. Translating it yields CASSPRPEKLFF.

Only a few counts were recorded for this clone. The chain combines TRBV5-1 with TRBJ2-5; TRBD1 aligns across 9 bases. The V and J ends lost 2 bases and 5 bases, in that order; junction bases with no gene match: 7. The CDR3 is 15 residues long. Germline-derived CDR1 and CDR2 are SGHRS and YFSETQ. CDR3 DNA sequence: TGCGCCAGCAGCTTTCTGCGGGACAGGGAGGAGACCCAGTACTTC. It yields the protein CASSFLRDREETQYF.

V and J are TRBV7-9 and TRBJ1-4; tentative D call: TRBD1 (5 bases). Trimming stripped 3 bases from V and 7 bases from J, with 24 bases between. The germline CDR1 and CDR2 sequences are SEHNR and FQNEAQ (reference sequence). This CDR3 spans 18 amino acids. The CDR3: CASSFPPGAGAGSEKLFF. CDR3 coding DNA: TGTGCCAGCAGCTTCCCCCCCGGGGCGGGAGCAGGGAGTGAAAAACTGTTTTTT.

This clone was counted a single time. The V gene is TRBV5-1, the J gene TRBJ2-7; D gene uncertain. Germline CDR1 is SGHRS and CDR2 is YFSETQ. The CDR3 loop spans 14 amino acids. The V end lost 4 bases, the J end lost 4 bases, and 15 bases lay between the germline ends. For the CDR3, the DNA is TGCGCCAGCAGCACATCCTCAGTGCGGTACGAGCAGTACTTC. Translating it yields CASSTSSVRYEQYF.

This chain uses TRBV11-2 with TRBJ2-5; 7 bases line up with TRBD1. Trimming at V came to 1 base and at J to 3 bases, leaving 5 bases not matched to a gene. The CDR3 has 15 residues. Germline CDR1 is SGHAT and CDR2 is FQNNGV. The CDR3 sequence is CASSLGDRQKETQYF. CDR3 nucleotide sequence: TGTGCCAGCAGCTTAGGGGACAGACAGAAAGAGACCCAGTACTTC.

The chain links TRBV4-1 to TRBJ2-1; TRBD2 matches 9 bases. After removal of 1 base from V and 3 bases from J, the junction contained 7 bases not matched to a gene. CDR3 size: 17 residues. In germline, CDR1 is MGHRA, CDR2 YSYEKL. CDR3: CASSQGLAGVVYNEQFF. CDR3 coding DNA: TGCGCCAGCAGCCAAGGGTTAGCGGGAGTGGTCTACAATGAGCAGTTCTTC.

This clone was observed a single time. Other DNA sequences in this specimen translate into the identical CDR3. The chain carries TRBV28 and TRBJ1-2, with 7 bases aligning to TRBD1. This CDR3 has 13 residues. Unmatched junction bases numbered 3, after V lost 6 bases and J lost 2 bases. Per the germline V gene, CDR1 is MDHEN and CDR2 is SYDVKM. CDR3 nucleotides: TGTGCCAGCAGCTCGGGACAGAACTATGGCTACACCTTC. It yields the protein CASSSGQNYGYTF.

This clone has a handful of counts. The CDR3 is CASSVGRGPQETQYF. CDR3 bases: TGTGCCAGCAGTGTAGGGCGGGGGCCCCAAGAGACCCAGTACTTC. V usage is TRBV2 and J usage is TRBJ2-5; D is perhaps TRBD2 (7 bases). Trimming removed 4 bases at V and 1 base at J, with 13 bases between. CDR3 length: 15 amino acids. Germline CDR1 SNHLY, CDR2 FYNNEI. The full variable domain, its missing parts supplied by reference TRBV2 and TRBJ2-5, is EPEVTQTPSHQVTQMGQEVILRCVPISNHLYFYWYRQILGQKVEFLVSFYNNEISEKSEIFDDQFSVERPDGSNFTLKIRSTKLEDSAMYFCASSVGRGPQETQYFGPGTRLLVL.

V gene TRBV5-1 combines with J gene TRBJ2-3; weak D call: TRBD2 (5 bases). Trimming shortened V by 6 bases and J by 1 base, and 9 bases separated the two germline ends. Germline CDR1 is SGHRS and CDR2 is YFSETQ. CDR3 size: 13 residues. CDR3 sequence reads: CASTLGGTDTQYF. The DNA of the CDR3 is TGCGCCAGCACACTAGGAGGCACAGATACGCAGTATTTT.

The chain joins TRBV2 to TRBJ2-2; weak D call: TRBD2 (5 bases). Between the trimmed V and J ends, which lost 5 bases and 3 bases, there was a span of 19 bases. The germline V gene has CDR1 SNHLY and CDR2 FYNNEI. This CDR3 is 17 amino acids long. Written as DNA, the CDR3 is TGTGCCAGCAGTAGAAAGCGGTTGTGGACTGACACCGGGGAGCTGTTTTTT. Amino acid sequence: CASSRKRLWTDTGELFF.

This clone was detected only once. J is TRBJ2-3 and V is TRBV5-6; D remains unclear. The V gene's germline CDR1 is SGHDT and CDR2 YYEEEE. V was trimmed by 0 bases and J by 6 bases, leaving 8 bases between them. CDR3 length: 13 amino acids. The CDR3 bases are TGTGCCAGCAGCTTGGGGTTCGGGGATACGCAGTATTTT. It codes for CASSLGFGDTQYF.

The genes are TRBV28 and TRBJ1-1; D is uncertain. V was shortened by 6 bases and J by 7 bases, with 12 bases between the two germline ends. This CDR3 has 12 residues. Germline CDR1 is MDHEN and CDR2 is SYDVKM. CDR3 residues: CASRREGREAFF. In DNA, the CDR3 is TGTGCCAGCAGACGGGAAGGGCGTGAAGCTTTCTTT.

The chain employs TRBV4-3 and TRBJ2-1, with 11 positions matching TRBD2. CDR1 is LGHNA and CDR2 is YSLEER in the germline V gene. J lost 8 bases, V lost 1 base, and 4 bases had no gene match. This CDR3 is 15 amino acids long. The CDR3 nucleotides are TGCGCCAGCAGCCAAGGGACTAGCGGGTCCTATGAGCAGTTCTTC. This encodes CASSQGTSGSYEQFF.

The chain employs TRBV7-2 and TRBJ2-5, with D perhaps matching TRBD1 (6 bases). Germline CDR1 is SGHTA and CDR2 is FQGNSA. The length of the CDR3 is 15 residues. Trimming left V 0 bases short and J 3 bases short, with 11 bases between. CDR3 residues: CASSLARGQKETQYF. As DNA, the CDR3 is TGTGCCAGCAGCTTAGCGCGTGGACAGAAAGAGACCCAGTACTTC.

This sequence joins TRBV9 and TRBJ2-5; 12 positions agree with TRBD2. Losses at the gene ends were 3 bases for V and 4 bases for J; bases not matched to a gene: 7. Germline-derived CDR1 and CDR2 are SGDLS and YYNGEE. CDR3 length equals 16 residues. The CDR3 loop reads CASSGPTSGSAETQYF. CDR3 DNA: TGTGCCAGCAGCGGCCCGACTAGCGGGAGTGCAGAGACCCAGTACTTC.

The chain joins TRBV6-5 to TRBJ1-4, with a tentative D call TRBD1 (5 bases). Germline V gene data show CDR1 as MNHEY and CDR2 as SVGAGI. The CDR3 has 14 amino acids. V lost 7 bases and J 4 bases, leaving 13 bases between the germline ends. The CDR3 DNA reads as TGTGCCAGCAATAAAGACAGACTTAATGAAAAACTGTTTTTT. Translated: CASNKDRLNEKLFF.

For this clone: This specimen includes other DNA sequences encoding the same CDR3. The chain employs TRBV10-3 and TRBJ1-5, with TRBD1 matching over 7 bases. This CDR3 region has 14 residues. Per germline, CDR1 ENHRY and CDR2 SYGVKD. V lost 2 bases, J lost 6 bases, and 4 bases stayed unmatched. The CDR3 DNA follows: TGTGCCATCAGTGAGACAGGGGTCGGTCAGCCCCAGCATTTT. It yields the protein CAISETGVGQPQHF.

Comments on this clone: A junction boundary mismatches the germline segment, possibly from a read error. The chain has TRBV7-7 and TRBJ2-5; D is ambiguous. The CDR3 is made up of 14 amino acids. Germline assignment: CDR1 SSHAT and CDR2 FNYEAQ (reference sequence). This CDR3 reads CASSLAGIEETQYF. The DNA for the CDR3 is TGTGCTAGCAGCTTAGCCGGTATTGAAGAGACCCAGTACTTC.

This clone has a single count. CDR3 in DNA: TGTGCCAGCAGTTATAGGGACAGGGAAGGCTACACCTTC. Translated: CASSYRDREGYTF. The J gene is TRBJ1-2, the V gene TRBV6-5; 9 nucleotides agree with TRBD1. The CDR3 is made up of 13 amino acids. Germline loops: CDR1 MNHEY, CDR2 SVGAGI. Trimming took 3 bases from V and 8 from J; bases not matched to a gene: 4.

V is TRBV20-1 and J is TRBJ2-7; tentatively, D is TRBD1 (6 bases). This CDR3 has 11 residues. V was clipped by 4 bases and J by 7 bases, with 11 bases between them. Germline CDR1 reads DFQATT; CDR2 reads SNEGSKA (reference sequence). Written as DNA, the CDR3 is TGCAGTGCTAATCAGGGGCTTGAGCAGTACTTC. It yields the protein CSANQGLEQYF.

Only one count was recorded for this clone. The gene calls are TRBV5-8 and TRBJ1-5; D is unresolved. The CDR3 has 11 residues. Germline CDR1 reads SGHTS; CDR2 reads YDEGEE. V lost 4 bases and J 9 bases, leaving 8 bases between the germline ends. CDR3 loop: CASSHRVPQHF. The CDR3 nucleotides are TGTGCCAGCAGCCACCGAGTGCCCCAGCATTTT.

This clone has only a few counts. The genes are TRBV30 and TRBJ1-5, with TRBD1 as a possible D gene (6 bases). Trimming removed 2 bases at V and 4 bases at J, with 15 bases between. The CDR3 length is 15 residues. CDR1 GTSNPN and CDR2 SVGIG come from the germline V gene (reference sequence). This CDR3 reads CAWSRHGTQNQPQHF. In DNA form, the CDR3 reads TGTGCCTGGAGTAGACACGGGACACAAAATCAGCCCCAGCATTTT.

This rearrangement joins TRBV28 to TRBJ1-2, with TRBD1 identical over 9 bases. V shed 3 bases and J 2 bases; nucleotides not matched to a gene: 4. The germline CDR1 and CDR2 sequences are MDHEN and SYDVKM. The CDR3 has 15 amino acids. CDR3 sequence: CASSFPTGGNYGYTF. The CDR3 DNA is TGTGCCAGCAGTTTTCCAACAGGGGGCAACTATGGCTACACCTTC.

The chain joins TRBV28 to TRBJ2-7, with D possibly being TRBD1 (5 bases). The CDR3 runs 12 residues. Trimming removed 5 bases from V and 7 bases from J, with 12 bases in between. The germline gives CDR1 MDHEN, CDR2 SYDVKM. The CDR3 coding sequence is TGTGCCAGCAGTCAGGGATTTCGGGAGCAGTACTTC. It yields the protein CASSQGFREQYF.

The DNA of the CDR3 is TGTGCCAGCAGTGAGAATCCAGGGTCTAACTATGGCTACACCTTC. This codes for CASSENPGSNYGYTF. The chain recombines TRBV6-1 with TRBJ1-2; possible D gene TRBD1, 5 bases. The V gene lost 3 bases and the J gene lost 0 bases, with 11 bases spanning the gap. This CDR3 is built from 15 residues. Per the germline V gene, CDR1 is MNHNS and CDR2 is SASEGT.

A note on this clone: Within the sample, other DNA sequences also encode this same CDR3. V usage is TRBV9 and J usage is TRBJ2-3; 8 bases are shared with TRBD2. The CDR3 is 16 residues long. Looked up from germline, CDR1 is SGDLS and CDR2 is YYNGEE. The junction had 4 bases not matched to a gene; V was cut back by 0 bases and J by 1 base. The chain's CDR3 is CASSVGLAGRTDTQYF. DNA of the CDR3: TGTGCCAGCAGCGTAGGGTTAGCGGGACGCACAGATACGCAGTATTTT.

This sequence joins TRBV7-9 and TRBJ1-2, with 7 positions matching TRBD1. This CDR3 is 14 amino acids long. Per the germline V gene, CDR1 is SEHNR and CDR2 is FQNEAQ (reference sequence). V dropped 4 bases and J dropped 4; count of bases not matched to a gene: 6. The CDR3 region is CASSSGQESYGYTF. The CDR3 nucleotides read TGTGCCAGCAGCTCTGGACAGGAGTCCTATGGCTACACCTTC. Full variable domain (rest looked up from reference TRBV7-9 and TRBJ1-2): DTGVSQNPRHKITKRGQNVTFRCDPISEHNRLYWYRQTLGQGPEFLTYFQNEAQLEKSRLLSDRFSAERPKGSFSTLEIQRTEQGDSAMYLCASSSGQESYGYTFGSGTRLTVV.